Sequencing of this TCR beta chain was carried out in a study of graft-versus-host responses after intestinal transplantation (dated by TCRdb to the early 2020s). A note on the overall study: Recipients received multivisceral, liver-intestinal, or isolated intestinal transplants. Anti-thymocyte globulin induction was given to all recipients, followed by maintenance tacrolimus and steroids for two to four years. Bulk TCR-beta CDR3 sequencing was used to track graft-versus-host and host-versus-graft alloreactive T cell clones in the graft, circulation and bone marrow after intestinal transplantation. Alloreactive clones were identified by sequencing pre-transplant mixed lymphocyte reaction products and comparing them with unstimulated pre-transplant donor and recipient T cells. Of the roughly 25 intestinal transplant recipients enrolled in the cohort, one of whom was a retransplant, a few patients without pretransplant specimens were excluded. A peak of at least 4% donor T cells among recipient peripheral blood mononuclear cells was the definition used for donor T cell macrochimerism. Samples from a few later patients were sequenced in-house on an Illumina MiSeq with MiXCR processing rather than by the commercial service. Points the paper makes about the study in general: Peak levels of circulating GvH clones were associated with declines in HvG clones early after transplant. Patients with donor T cell macrochimerism had high GvH to HvG T cell clonal ratios in their allografts. GvH clones were detected in recipient bone marrow, and some appeared earlier in ileal mucosa or blood, consistent with an intestinal mucosal origin. The relatively low number and heterogeneity of intestinal transplant patients limited the conclusions.

The sample's time point label, in plain terms: cells obtained before transplantation from donor or recipient. CD3+CD4+ and CD3+CD8+ populations were FACS-sorted from unstimulated pre-transplant donor and recipient cells taken from spleen or lymph nodes. Regarding this clone: There is no known antigen for this receptor. It has no much larger one-base neighbor in the sample; base qualities were not kept.

The method behind the library was the immunoSEQ multiplex PCR assay. In most patients, genomic DNA was isolated using the Qiagen DNeasy Blood and Tissue Kit and sent frozen to Adaptive Biotechnologies for TCR sequencing. For most patients, genomic DNA was subjected to high-throughput TCR-beta CDR3 sequencing by Adaptive Biotechnologies. In the authors' own workflow: TCR sequencing data were retrieved from Adaptive's ImmunoSEQ software for 15 to 20 patients, whereas a few other patients were processed with MiXCR and VDJtools. CD4 versus CD8 sorting errors were corrected by removing sequences found in both subsets at a frequency ratio below 5:1. CDR3 nucleotide sequences shared between donor and recipient were removed because the origin of such sequences could not be assigned. Alloreactive clones required at least 2-fold expansion over unstimulated cells and minimum CFSE-low frequency of 0.002% (template counts) or 0.001% (read counts). Clones were considered mappable if detected in sequenced pre-transplant spleen, lymph node, or MLR CFSE-low populations of the donor or recipient. Cumulative frequency of alloreactive clones was calculated as a percentage of all sequences weighted by copy number. Held by TCRdb, this immuneACCESS table contains in-frame sequences only and omits some clones. Under half of the omission traces to an unresolved V gene where checked; the cause of the rest is unknown. V and J calls and clone size follow that table, whereas D and trimming were derived from the DNA. Within this sample are about 90,000 clones, with about 87% of them counted one time only. Jointly, the top ten make up 0.28% of the sample.

Counted from cysteine to phenylalanine, this CDR3 has 14 amino acids. The sequence is cut down to CDR3 DNA, 42 bases in frame from base 1. CDR1 and CDR2 are drawn from the germline V gene (reference sequence): LNHDA, SQIVND. The junction carries 16 bases between V and J, which are trimmed by 5 bases and 8 bases respectively. The sequenced sample was unstimulated CD4+ T cells sorted from spleen or lymph node cells, obtained before transplant. The sequence came from a human donor who was the organ donor for an intestinal transplant. The chain is made from TRBV19 and TRBJ2-1; no D gene can be assigned with confidence. CDR3 loop: CASSPRSVSDEQFF. The DNA is TGTGCCAGTAGTCCGAGGTCGGTTTCCGATGAGCAGTTCTTC. Joined to the reference TRBV19 and TRBJ2-1 proteins, this CDR3 gives the full variable domain: DGGITQSPKYLFRKEGQNVTLSCEQNLNHDAMYWYRQDPGQGLRLIYYSQIVNDFQKGDIAEGYSVSREKKESFPLTVTSAQKNPTAFYLCASSPRSVSDEQFFGPGTRLTVL.